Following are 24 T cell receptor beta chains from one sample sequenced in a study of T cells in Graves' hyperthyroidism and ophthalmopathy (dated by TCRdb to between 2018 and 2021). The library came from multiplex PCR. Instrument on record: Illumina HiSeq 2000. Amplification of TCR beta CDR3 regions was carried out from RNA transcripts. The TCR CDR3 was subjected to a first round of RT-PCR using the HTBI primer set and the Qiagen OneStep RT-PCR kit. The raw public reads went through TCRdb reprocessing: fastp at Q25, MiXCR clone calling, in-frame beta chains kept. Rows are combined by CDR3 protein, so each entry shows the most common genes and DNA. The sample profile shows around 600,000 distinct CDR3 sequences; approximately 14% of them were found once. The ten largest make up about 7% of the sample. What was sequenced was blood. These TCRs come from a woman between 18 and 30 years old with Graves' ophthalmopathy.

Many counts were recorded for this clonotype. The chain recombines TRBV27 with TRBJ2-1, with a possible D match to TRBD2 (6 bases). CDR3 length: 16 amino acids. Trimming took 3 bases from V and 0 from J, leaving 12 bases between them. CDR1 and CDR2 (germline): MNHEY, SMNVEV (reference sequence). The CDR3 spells CASSFRDWSSYNEQFF. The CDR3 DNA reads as TGTGCCAGCAGTTTCCGGGACTGGAGCTCCTACAATGAGCAGTTCTTC.

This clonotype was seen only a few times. CDR3 residues: CAISPAGVGYTF. The DNA of the CDR3 is TGTGCCATCAGTCCCGCAGGGGTTGGCTACACCTTC. The genes are TRBV10-3 and TRBJ1-2, with D possibly TRBD1 on 6 matching bases. This CDR3 contains 12 residues. V shed 5 bases and J shed 7 bases, with 11 bases lying between them. Germline CDR1 ENHRY, CDR2 SYGVKD.

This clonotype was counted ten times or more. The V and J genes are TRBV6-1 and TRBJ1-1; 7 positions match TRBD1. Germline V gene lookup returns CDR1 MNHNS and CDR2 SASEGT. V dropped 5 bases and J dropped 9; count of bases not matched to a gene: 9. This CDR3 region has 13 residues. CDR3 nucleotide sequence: TGTGCCAGCAGTCCAACAGGGGAGGGGAAAGCTTTCTTT. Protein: CASSPTGEGKAFF.

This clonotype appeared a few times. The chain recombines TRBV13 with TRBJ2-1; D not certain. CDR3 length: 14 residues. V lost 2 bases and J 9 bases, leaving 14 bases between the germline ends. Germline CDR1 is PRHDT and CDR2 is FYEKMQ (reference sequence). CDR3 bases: TGTGCCAGCAGCTTATCGATAGCTAGAGGTGAGCAGTTCTTC. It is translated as CASSLSIARGEQFF.

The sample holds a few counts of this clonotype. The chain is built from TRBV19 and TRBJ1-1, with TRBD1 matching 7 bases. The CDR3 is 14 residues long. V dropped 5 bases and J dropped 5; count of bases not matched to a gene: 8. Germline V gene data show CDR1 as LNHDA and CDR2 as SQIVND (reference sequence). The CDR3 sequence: CASSVTTGRTEAFF. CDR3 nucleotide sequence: TGTGCCAGTAGTGTCACGACAGGGAGAACTGAAGCTTTCTTT.

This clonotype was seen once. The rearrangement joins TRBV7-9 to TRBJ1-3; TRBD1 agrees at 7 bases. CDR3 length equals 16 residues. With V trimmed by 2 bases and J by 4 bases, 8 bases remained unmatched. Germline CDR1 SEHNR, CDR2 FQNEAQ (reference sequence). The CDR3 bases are TGTGCCAGCAGCTTACGACAGGGCTCGGGGGGAAACACCATATATTTT. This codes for CASSLRQGSGGNTIYF.

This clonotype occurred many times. The CDR3 DNA reads TGTGCCAGCAGCGCAGCCGGACAGTACAATGAGCAGTTCTTC. It codes for CASSAAGQYNEQFF. This chain connects TRBV9 to TRBJ2-1; D perhaps matches TRBD1 (6 bases). Germline CDR1 is SGDLS and CDR2 is YYNGEE. The CDR3 sequence is 14 residues long. The germline V and J ends were trimmed by 3 bases and 4 bases, with 11 bases remaining between them. The variable domain in full, completed from reference TRBV9 and TRBJ2-1, reads DSGVTQTPKHLITATGQRVTLRCSPRSGDLSVYWYQQSLDQGLQFLIQYYNGEERAKGNILERFSAQQFPDLHSELNLSSLELGDSALYFCASSAAGQYNEQFFGPGTRLTVL.

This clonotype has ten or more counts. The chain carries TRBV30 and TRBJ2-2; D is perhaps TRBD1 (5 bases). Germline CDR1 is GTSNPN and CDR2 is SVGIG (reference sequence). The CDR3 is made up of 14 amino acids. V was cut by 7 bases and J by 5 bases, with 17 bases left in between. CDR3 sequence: CAYTWGGATGELFF. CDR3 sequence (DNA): TGTGCCTACACGTGGGGTGGGGCAACCGGGGAGCTGTTTTTT. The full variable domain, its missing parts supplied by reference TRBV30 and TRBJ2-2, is SQTIHQWPATLVQPVGSPLSLECTVEGTSNPNLYWYRQAAGRGLQLLFYSVGIGQISSEVPQNLSASRPQDRQFILSSKKLLLSDSGFYLCAYTWGGATGELFFGEGSRLTVL.

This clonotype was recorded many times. The CDR3 region has the DNA TGCAGTGCCGAACAGATCTCGAACACCGGGGAGCTGTTTTTT. As protein: CSAEQISNTGELFF. V is TRBV20-1 and J is TRBJ2-2; D is ambiguous. CDR1 and CDR2 (germline): DFQATT, SNEGSKA (reference sequence). The V and J ends lost 6 bases and 0 bases respectively, with 11 bases between them. CDR3 size: 14 residues.

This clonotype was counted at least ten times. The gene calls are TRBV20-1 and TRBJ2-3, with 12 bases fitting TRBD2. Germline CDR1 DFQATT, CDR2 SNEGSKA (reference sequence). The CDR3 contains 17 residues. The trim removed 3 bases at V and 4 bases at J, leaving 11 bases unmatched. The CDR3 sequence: CSASGGLAGRGADTQYF. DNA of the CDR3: TGCAGTGCTAGCGGGGGACTAGCGGGCCGGGGTGCAGATACGCAGTATTTT.

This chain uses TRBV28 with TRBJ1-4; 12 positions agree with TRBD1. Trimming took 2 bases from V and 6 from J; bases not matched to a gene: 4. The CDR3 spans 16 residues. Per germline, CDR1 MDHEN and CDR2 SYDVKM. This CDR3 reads CASSLTGTGGDEKLFF. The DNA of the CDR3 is TGTGCCAGCAGTTTAACCGGGACAGGGGGCGATGAAAAACTGTTTTTT.

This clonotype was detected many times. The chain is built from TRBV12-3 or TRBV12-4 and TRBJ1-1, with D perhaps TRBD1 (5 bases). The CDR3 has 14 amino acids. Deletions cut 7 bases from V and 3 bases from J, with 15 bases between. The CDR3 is CASTPVATDTEAFF. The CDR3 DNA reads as TGTGCCAGCACCCCGGTGGCGACAGACACTGAAGCTTTCTTT.

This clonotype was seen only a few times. CDR3 sequence (DNA): TGTGCCAGCAGCCGAAGACAGGGGGGTGTCTACGAGCAGTACTTC. Translation: CASSRRQGGVYEQYF. J is TRBJ2-7 and V is TRBV5-8; TRBD1 aligns across 9 bases. Germline V CDR1 and CDR2: SGHTS, YDEGEE. V was pared by 4 bases and J by 3 bases, with 8 bases of the junction left unmatched. The CDR3 has 15 amino acids.

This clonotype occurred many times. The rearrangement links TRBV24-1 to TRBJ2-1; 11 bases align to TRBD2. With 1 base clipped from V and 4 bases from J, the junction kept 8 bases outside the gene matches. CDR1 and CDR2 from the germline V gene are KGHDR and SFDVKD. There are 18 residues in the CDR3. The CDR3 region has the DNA TGTGCCACCAGTGATTTTCCAAAACTAGCGGGGGATTACAATGAGCAGTTCTTC. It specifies CATSDFPKLAGDYNEQFF.

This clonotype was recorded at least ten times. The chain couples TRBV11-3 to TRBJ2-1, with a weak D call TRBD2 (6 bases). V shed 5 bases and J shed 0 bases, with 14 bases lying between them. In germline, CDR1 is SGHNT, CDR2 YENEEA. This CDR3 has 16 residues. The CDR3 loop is CASSPLGGVSYNEQFF. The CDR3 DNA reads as TGTGCCAGCAGCCCCCTCGGAGGGGTCTCCTACAATGAGCAGTTCTTC.

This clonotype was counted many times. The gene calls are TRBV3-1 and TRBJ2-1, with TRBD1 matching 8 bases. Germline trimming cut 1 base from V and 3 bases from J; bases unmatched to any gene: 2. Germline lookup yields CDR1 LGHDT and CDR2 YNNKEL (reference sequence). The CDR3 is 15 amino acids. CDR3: CASSQGGTGYNEQFF. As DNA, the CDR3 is TGTGCCAGCAGCCAAGGAGGGACAGGCTACAATGAGCAGTTCTTC.

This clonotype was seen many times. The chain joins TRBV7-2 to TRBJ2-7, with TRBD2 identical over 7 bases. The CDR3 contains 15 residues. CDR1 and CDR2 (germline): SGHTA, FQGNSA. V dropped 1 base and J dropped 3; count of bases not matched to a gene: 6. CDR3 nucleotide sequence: TGTGCCAGCAGCTTAGGGGGGGGGTCTGGCTACGAGCAGTACTTC. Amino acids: CASSLGGGSGYEQYF.

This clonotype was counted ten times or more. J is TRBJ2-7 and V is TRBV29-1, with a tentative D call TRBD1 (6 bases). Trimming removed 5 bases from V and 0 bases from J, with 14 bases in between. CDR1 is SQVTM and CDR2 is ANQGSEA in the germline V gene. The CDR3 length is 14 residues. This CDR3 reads CSVITGTPSYEQYF. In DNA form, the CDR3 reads TGCAGCGTTATAACAGGGACCCCCTCCTACGAGCAGTACTTC.

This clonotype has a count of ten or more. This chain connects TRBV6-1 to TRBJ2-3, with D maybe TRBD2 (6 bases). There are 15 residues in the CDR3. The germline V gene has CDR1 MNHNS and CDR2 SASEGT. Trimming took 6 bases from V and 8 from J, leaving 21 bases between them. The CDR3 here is CASRLQEFLGGTQYF. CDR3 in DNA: TGTGCCAGCAGATTACAGGAGTTCCTGGGGGGTACGCAGTATTTT.

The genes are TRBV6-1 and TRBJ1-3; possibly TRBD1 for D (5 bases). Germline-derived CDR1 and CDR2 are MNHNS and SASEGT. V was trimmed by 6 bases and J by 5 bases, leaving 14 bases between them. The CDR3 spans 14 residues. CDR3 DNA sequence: TGTGCCAGCAGCCCCCGGGACGCGCGAAACACCATATATTTT. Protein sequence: CASSPRDARNTIYF.

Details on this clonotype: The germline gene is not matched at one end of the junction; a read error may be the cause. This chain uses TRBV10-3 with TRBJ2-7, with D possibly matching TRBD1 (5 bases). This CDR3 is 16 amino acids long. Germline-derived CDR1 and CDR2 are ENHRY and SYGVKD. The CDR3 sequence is CAISELAGFSFYEQCF. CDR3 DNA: TGTGCCATCAGTGAGTTGGCAGGGTTCTCTTTCTACGAGCAGTGCTTC.

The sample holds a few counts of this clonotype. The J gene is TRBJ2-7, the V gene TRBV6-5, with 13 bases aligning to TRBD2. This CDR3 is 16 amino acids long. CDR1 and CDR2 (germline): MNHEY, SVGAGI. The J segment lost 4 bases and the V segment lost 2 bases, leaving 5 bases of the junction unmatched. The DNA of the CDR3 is TGTGCCAGCAGTTACCGGACTAGCGGGGGAGTTTACGAGCAGTACTTC. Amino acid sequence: CASSYRTSGGVYEQYF.

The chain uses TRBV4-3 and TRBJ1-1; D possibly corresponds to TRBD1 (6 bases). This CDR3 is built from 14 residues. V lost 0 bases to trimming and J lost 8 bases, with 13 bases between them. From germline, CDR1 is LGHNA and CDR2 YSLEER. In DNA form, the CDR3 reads TGCGCCAGCAGCCAAGATTGGGGGGGGCTGGAAGCTTTCTTT. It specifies CASSQDWGGLEAFF.

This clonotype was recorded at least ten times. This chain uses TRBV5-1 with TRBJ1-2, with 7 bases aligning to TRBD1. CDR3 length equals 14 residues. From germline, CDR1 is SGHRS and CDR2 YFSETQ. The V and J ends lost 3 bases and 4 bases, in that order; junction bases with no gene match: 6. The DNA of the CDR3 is TGCGCCAGCAGCTCCACTGGGACAGTCTATGGCTACACCTTC. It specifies CASSSTGTVYGYTF. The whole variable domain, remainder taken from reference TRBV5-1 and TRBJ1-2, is KAGVTQTPRYLIKTRGQQVTLSCSPISGHRSVSWYQQTPGQGLQFLFEYFSETQRNKGNFPGRFSGRQFSNSRSEMNVSTLELGDSALYLCASSSTGTVYGYTFGSGTRLTVV.